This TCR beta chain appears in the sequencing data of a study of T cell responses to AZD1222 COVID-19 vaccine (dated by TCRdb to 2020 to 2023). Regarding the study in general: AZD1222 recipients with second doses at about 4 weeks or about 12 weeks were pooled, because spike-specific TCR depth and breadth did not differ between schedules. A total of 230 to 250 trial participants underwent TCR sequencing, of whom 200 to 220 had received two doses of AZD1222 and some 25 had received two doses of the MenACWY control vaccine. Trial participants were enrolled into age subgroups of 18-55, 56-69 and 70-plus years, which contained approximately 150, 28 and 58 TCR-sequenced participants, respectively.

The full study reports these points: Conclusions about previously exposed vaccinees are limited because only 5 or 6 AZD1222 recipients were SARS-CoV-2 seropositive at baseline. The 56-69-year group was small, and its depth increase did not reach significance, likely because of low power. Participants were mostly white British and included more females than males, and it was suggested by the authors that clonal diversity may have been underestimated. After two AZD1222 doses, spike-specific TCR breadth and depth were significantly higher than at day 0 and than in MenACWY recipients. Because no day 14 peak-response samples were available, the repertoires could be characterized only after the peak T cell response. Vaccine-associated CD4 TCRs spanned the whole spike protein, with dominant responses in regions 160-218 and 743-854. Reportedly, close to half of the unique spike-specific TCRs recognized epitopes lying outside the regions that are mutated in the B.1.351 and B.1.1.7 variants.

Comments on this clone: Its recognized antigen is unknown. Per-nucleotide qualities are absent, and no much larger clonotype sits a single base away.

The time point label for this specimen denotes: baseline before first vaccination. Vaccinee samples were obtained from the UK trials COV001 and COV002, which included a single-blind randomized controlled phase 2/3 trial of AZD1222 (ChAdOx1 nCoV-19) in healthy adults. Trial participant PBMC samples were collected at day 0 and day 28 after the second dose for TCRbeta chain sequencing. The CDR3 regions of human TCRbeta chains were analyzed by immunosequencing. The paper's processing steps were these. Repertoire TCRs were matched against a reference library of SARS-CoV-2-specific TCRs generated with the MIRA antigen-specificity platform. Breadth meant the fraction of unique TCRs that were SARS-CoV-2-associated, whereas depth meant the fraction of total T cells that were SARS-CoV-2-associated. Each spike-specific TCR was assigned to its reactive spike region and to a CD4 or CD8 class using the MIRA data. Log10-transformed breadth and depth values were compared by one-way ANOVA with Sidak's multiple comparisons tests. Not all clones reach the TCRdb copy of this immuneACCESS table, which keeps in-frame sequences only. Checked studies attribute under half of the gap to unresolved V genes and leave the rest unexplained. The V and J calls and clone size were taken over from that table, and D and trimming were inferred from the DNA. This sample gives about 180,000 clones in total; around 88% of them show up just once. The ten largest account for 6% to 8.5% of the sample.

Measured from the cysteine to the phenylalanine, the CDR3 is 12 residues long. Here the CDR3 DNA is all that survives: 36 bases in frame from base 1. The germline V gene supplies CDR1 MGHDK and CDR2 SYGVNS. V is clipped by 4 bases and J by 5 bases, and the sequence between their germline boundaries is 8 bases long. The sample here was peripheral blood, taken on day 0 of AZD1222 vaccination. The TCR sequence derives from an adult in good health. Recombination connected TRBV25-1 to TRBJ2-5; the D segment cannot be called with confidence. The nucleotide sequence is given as TGTGCCAGCAGTGTCGCGCGGGAGACCCAGTACTTC. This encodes CASSVARETQYF.